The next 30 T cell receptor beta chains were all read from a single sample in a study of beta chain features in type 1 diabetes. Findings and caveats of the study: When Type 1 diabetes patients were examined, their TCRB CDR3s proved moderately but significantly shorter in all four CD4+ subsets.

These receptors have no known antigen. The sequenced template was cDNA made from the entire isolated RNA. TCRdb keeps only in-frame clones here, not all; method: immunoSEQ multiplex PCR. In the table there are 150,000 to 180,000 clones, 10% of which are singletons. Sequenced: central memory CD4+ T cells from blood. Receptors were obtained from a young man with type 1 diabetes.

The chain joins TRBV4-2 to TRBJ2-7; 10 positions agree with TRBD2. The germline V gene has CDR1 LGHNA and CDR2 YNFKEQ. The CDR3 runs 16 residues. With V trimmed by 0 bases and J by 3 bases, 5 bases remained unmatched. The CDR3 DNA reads TGTGCCAGCAGCCAAGATTGGACTAGCGGAGGCTACGAGCAGTACTTC. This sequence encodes CASSQDWTSGGYEQYF.

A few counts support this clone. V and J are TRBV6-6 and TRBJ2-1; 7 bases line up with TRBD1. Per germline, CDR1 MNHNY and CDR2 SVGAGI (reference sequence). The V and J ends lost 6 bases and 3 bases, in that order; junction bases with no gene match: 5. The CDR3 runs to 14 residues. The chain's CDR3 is CASRLGQFYNEQFF. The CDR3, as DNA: TGTGCCAGCAGACTGGGACAGTTCTACAATGAGCAGTTCTTC.

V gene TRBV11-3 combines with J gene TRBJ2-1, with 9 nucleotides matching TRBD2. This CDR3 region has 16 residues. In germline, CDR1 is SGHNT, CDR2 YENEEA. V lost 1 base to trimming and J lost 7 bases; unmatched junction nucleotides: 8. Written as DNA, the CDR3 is TGTGCCAGCAGCTTAGTTTTTAGCGGGAGTGGAAATGAGCAGTTCTTC. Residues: CASSLVFSGSGNEQFF. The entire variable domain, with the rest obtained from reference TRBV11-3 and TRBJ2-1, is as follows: EAGVVQSPRYKIIEKKQPVAFWCNPISGHNTLYWYLQNLGQGPELLIRYENEEAVDDSQLPKDRFSAERLKGVDSTLKIQPAELGDSAVYLCASSLVFSGSGNEQFFGPGTRLTVL.

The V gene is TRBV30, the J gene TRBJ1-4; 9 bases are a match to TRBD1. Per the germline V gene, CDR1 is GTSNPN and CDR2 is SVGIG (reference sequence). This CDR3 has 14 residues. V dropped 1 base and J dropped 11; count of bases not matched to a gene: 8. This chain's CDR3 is CAWSETGGTGKLFF. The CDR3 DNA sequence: TGTGCCTGGAGTGAGACAGGGGGAACCGGGAAACTGTTTTTT.

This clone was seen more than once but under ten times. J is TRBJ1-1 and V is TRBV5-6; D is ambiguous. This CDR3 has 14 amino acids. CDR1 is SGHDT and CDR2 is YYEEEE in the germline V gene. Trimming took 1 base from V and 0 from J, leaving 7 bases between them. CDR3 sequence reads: CASSLLTLNTEAFF. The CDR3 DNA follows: TGTGCCAGCAGCTTGTTGACATTGAACACTGAAGCTTTCTTT.

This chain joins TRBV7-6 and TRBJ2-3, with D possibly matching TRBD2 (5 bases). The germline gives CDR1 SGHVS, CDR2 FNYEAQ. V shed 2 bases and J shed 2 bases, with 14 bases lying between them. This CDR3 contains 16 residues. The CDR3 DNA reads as TGTGCCAGCAGCTTACGGCTAGCCGGCCCCACAGATACGCAGTATTTT. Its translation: CASSLRLAGPTDTQYF.

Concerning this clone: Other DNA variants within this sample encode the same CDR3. Written as DNA, the CDR3 is TGTGCCAGCAGCCCCCCACTTAGCGGGAGCTCCTACAATGAGCAGTTCTTC. Its translation: CASSPPLSGSSYNEQFF. V gene TRBV28 combines with J gene TRBJ2-1, with 9 bases identical to TRBD2. V dropped 6 bases and J dropped 0; count of bases not matched to a gene: 9. Looked up from germline, CDR1 is MDHEN and CDR2 is SYDVKM. CDR3 length: 17 amino acids.

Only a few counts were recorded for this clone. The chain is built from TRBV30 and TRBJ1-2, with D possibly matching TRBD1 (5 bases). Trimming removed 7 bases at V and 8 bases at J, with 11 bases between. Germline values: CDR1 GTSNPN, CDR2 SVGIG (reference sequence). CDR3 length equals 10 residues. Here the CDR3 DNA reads TGTGCCTTATGGGGGGGAGGCTACACCTTC. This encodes CALWGGGYTF.

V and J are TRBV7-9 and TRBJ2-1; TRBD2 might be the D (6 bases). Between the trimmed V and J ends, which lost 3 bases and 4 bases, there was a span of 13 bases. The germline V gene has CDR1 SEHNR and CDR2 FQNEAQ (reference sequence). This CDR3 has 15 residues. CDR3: CASSFVQGGYNEQFF. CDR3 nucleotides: TGTGCCAGCAGCTTCGTCCAGGGAGGTTACAATGAGCAGTTCTTC. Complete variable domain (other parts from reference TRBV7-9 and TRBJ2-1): DTGVSQNPRHKITKRGQNVTFRCDPISEHNRLYWYRQTLGQGPEFLTYFQNEAQLEKSRLLSDRFSAERPKGSFSTLEIQRTEQGDSAMYLCASSFVQGGYNEQFFGPGTRLTVL.

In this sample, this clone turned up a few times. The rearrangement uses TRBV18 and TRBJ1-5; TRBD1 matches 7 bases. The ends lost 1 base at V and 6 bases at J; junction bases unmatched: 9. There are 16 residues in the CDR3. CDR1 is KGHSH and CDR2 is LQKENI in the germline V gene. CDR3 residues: CASSPRQGTVGQPQHF. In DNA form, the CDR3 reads TGTGCCAGCTCACCACGACAGGGCACGGTTGGTCAGCCCCAGCATTTT.

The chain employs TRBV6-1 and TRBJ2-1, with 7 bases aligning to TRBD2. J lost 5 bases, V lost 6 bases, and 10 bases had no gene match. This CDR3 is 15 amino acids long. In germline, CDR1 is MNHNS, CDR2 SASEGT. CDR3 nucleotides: TGTGCCAGCAGAGCTCCGGGACTAAGGAACAATGAGCAGTTCTTC. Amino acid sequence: CASRAPGLRNNEQFF.

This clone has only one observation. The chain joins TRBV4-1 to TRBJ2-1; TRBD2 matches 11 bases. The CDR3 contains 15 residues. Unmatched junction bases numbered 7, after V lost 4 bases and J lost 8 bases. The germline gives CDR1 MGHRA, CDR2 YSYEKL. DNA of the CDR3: TGCGCCAGCAGCCTCCTAGCGGGAGGAAGCGATGAGCAGTTCTTC. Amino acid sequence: CASSLLAGGSDEQFF.

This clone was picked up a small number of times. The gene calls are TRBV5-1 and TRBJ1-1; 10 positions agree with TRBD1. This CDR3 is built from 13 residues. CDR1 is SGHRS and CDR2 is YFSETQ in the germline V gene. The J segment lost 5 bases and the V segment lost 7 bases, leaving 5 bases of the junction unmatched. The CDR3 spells CASGDRGRTEAFF. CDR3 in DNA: TGCGCCAGCGGGGACAGGGGAAGGACTGAAGCTTTCTTT.

CDR3 sequence: CASSLERRDTQYF. The CDR3 nucleotides read TGTGCCAGCAGCTTGGAGCGGCGAGATACGCAGTATTTT. The chain joins TRBV7-2 to TRBJ2-3; weak D call: TRBD2 (5 bases). This CDR3 is 13 amino acids long. V was clipped by 3 bases and J by 5 bases, with 9 bases between them. From germline, CDR1 is SGHTA and CDR2 FQGNSA.

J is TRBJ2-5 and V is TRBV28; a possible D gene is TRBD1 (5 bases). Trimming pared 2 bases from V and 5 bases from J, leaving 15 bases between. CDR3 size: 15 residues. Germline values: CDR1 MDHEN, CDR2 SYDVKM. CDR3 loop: CASSLRSGARETQYF. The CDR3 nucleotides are TGTGCCAGCAGTTTAAGGAGTGGGGCGAGGGAGACCCAGTACTTC.

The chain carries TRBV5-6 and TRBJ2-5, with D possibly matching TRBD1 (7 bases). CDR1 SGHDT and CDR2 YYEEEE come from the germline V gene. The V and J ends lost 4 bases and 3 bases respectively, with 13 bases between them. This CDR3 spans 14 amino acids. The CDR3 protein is CASSMGQREETQYF. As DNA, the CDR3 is TGTGCCAGCAGCATGGGACAGCGGGAAGAGACCCAGTACTTC.

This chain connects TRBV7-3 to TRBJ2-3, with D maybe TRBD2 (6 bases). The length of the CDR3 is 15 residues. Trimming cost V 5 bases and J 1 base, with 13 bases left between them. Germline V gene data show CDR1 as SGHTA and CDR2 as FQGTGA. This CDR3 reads CASSPGGGRTDTQYF. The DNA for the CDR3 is TGTGCCAGCAGCCCTGGGGGAGGACGCACAGATACGCAGTATTTT.

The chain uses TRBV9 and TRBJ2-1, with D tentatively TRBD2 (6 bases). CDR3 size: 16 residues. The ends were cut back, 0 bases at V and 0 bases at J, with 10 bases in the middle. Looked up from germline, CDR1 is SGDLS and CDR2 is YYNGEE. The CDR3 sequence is CASSVVVGSSYNEQFF. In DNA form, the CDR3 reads TGTGCCAGCAGCGTAGTTGTCGGGAGCTCCTACAATGAGCAGTTCTTC.

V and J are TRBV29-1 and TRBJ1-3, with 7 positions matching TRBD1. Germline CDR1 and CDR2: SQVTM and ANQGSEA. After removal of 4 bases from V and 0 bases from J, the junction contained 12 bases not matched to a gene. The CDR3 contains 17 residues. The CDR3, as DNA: TGCAGCGTTGGAGAGGGTCGACAGGGTGCCTCTGGAAACACCATATATTTT. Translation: CSVGEGRQGASGNTIYF.

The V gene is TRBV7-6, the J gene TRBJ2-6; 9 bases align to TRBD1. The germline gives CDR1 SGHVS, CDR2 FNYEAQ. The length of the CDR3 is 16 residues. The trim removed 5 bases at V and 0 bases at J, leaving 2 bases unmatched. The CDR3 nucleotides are TGTGCCAGCAGCGACAGGGGGTACTCTGGGGCCAACGTCCTGACTTTC. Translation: CASSDRGYSGANVLTF.

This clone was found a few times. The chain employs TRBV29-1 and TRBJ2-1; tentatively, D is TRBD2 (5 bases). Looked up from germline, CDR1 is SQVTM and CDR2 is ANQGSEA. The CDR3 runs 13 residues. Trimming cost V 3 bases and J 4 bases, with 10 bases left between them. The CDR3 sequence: CSVERASYNEQFF. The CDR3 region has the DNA TGCAGCGTTGAGAGGGCCTCGTACAATGAGCAGTTCTTC.

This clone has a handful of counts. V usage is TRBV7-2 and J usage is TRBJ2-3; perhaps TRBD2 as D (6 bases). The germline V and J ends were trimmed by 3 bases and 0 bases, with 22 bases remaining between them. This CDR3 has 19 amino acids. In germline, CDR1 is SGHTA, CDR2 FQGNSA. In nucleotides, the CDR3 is TGTGCCAGCAGCTTTAAAGGTTGGCTAGCGACAACCAGCACAGATACGCAGTATTTT. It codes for CASSFKGWLATTSTDTQYF.

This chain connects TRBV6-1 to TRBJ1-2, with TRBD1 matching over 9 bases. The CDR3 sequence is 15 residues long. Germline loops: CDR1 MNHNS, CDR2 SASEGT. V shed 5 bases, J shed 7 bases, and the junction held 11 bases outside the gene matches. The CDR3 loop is CASSSRTGVDAGYTF. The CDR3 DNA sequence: TGTGCCAGCAGTTCGCGGACAGGGGTCGATGCTGGCTACACCTTC.

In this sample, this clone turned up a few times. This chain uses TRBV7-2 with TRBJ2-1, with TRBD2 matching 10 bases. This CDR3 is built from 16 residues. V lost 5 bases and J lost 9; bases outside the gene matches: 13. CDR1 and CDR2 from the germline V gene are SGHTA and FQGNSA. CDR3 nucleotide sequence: TGTGCCAGCAGCGCCCTGACTAGCGGGCCAGGGCCTGAGCAGTTCTTC. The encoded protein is CASSALTSGPGPEQFF.

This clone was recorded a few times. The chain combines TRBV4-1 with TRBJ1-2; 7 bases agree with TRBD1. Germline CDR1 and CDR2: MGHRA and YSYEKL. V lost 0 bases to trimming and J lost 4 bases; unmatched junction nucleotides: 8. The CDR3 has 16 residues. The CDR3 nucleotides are TGCGCCAGCAGCCAAGATCGGAGGGGACAGACCTATGGCTACACCTTC. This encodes CASSQDRRGQTYGYTF.

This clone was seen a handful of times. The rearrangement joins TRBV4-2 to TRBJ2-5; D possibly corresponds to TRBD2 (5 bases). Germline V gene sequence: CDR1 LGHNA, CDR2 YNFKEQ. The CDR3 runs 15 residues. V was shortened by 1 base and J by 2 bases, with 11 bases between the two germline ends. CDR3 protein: CASSQGEGTQETQYF. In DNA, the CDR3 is TGTGCCAGCAGCCAAGGCGAGGGTACTCAAGAGACCCAGTACTTC.

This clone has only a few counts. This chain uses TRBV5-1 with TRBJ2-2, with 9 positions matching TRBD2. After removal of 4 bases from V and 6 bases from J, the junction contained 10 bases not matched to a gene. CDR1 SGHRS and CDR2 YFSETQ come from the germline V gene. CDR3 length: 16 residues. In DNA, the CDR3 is TGCGCCAGCAGCATGATAGCGGGAGTGGCGTCCGGGGAGCTGTTTTTT. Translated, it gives CASSMIAGVASGELFF.

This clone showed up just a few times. CDR3 amino acids: CASSLVYGSGETQYF. Here the CDR3 DNA reads TGTGCCAGCAGCTTAGTATACGGGAGCGGAGAGACCCAGTACTTC. The V gene is TRBV7-9, the J gene TRBJ2-5, with D possibly being TRBD2 (6 bases). The V end was cut by 1 base, the J end by 4 bases, with 13 bases between. The germline CDR1 and CDR2 sequences are SEHNR and FQNEAQ (reference sequence). This CDR3 region has 15 residues.

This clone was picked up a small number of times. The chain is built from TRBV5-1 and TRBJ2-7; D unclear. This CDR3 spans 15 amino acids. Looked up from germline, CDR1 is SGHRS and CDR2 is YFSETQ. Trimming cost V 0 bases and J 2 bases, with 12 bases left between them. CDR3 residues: CASSLVSTTAYEQYF. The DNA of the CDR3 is TGCGCCAGCAGCTTGGTCTCTACCACGGCCTACGAGCAGTACTTC.

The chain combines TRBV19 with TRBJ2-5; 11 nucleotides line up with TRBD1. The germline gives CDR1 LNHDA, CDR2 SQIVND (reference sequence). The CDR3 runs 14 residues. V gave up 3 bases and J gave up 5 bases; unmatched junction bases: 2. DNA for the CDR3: TGTGCCAGTAGTATCGGACAGGGGGCCGAGACCCAGTACTTC. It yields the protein CASSIGQGAETQYF.